What follows is one TCR beta chain and its context. Its specificity is not known. The data derive from a study of T-cell reconstitution after alpha-beta-depleted transplantation in children. Points from the study as a whole: The authors attributed T-cell counts and diversity one year after transplant mostly to newly produced T cells. As was reported, about two months after transplant, alpha-beta T cells came from several hundred expanded graft clones. Surviving thymic progenitors and recipient T cells were the source of high TCRbeta diversity at day 60 in some patients.

V dropped 5 bases and J dropped 2; count of bases not matched to a gene: 11. The CDR3 loop spans 15 amino acids. Germline values: CDR1 DFQATT, CDR2 SNEGSKA (reference sequence). As it was prepared, the TCRbeta library received unique molecular identifiers. Each CDR3 protein is one row after TCRdb ran MiXCR on the PCR reads. Among about 500,000 distinct CDR3 sequences listed, more than 9.5% were seen once. This receptor was obtained from a female patient aged 2-9 years who had a stem cell transplant for aplastic anemia, so the T cells may come from the graft donor. Specimen: PBMCs, mostly from graft donor cells, collected 180 days after TCRalphabeta/CD19-depleted stem cell transplant. The V gene is TRBV20-1, the J gene TRBJ1-1; 7 bases match TRBD1. The CDR3 reads CSASRGTGENTEAFF. The CDR3 bases are TGCAGTGCTTCCCGTGGAACAGGGGAAAACACTGAAGCTTTCTTT.